This is a list of T cell receptor beta chains from one sample in a study of cytomegalovirus exposure and HLA in healthy donors. The method was immunoSEQ multiplex PCR; TCRdb's version includes in-frame clones alone and lacks a portion of them. The top ten clones hold just over 2.5% of a sample with about 120,000 clones, roughly 80% of them seen once. Sequencing was done on a sample of PBMCs. Source of these receptors: a man younger than 40 in good health and CMV-seronegative. Each CDR3 is given with its conserved first and last residue. The D gene is left open where the match is weak. The size field is filled for only some rows; it gives once, few, many or a size class.

TRBJ1-2	-	TRBV6-5	-	TGTGCCAGCAGTTACTCGCGCGCAGGGAAAAGCTACACCTTC	CASSYSRAGKSYTF
TRBJ1-1	-	TRBV7-2	-	TGTGCCAGCAGCTTTTACATGGCAGCTGAAGCTTTCTTT	CASSFYMAAEAFF
TRBJ2-2	-	TRBV9	-	TGTGCCAGCAGCGCGGAAAGGTCGCAGGACACCGGGGAGCTGTTTTTT	CASSAERSQDTGELFF
TRBJ2-3	-	TRBV6-6	TRBD2	TGTGCCAGTCTCCTAGCGGGGGGGACAGATACGCAGTATTTT	CASLLAGGTDTQYF
TRBJ2-1	medium-sized	TRBV4-1	TRBD2	TGCGCCAGCAGCCAAGGCGGGAGAACTAGCGGGTACCTACAAAGCAATGAGCAGTTCTTC	CASSQGGRTSGYLQSNEQFF
TRBJ2-2	-	TRBV6-1	-	TGTGCCACCCAAAGTGGCAACACCGGGGAGCTGTTTTTT	CATQSGNTGELFF
TRBJ1-5	-	TRBV5-6	-	TGTGCCAGCAGCCGGACAGAGAATCAGCCCCAGCATTTT	CASSRTENQPQHF
TRBJ2-3	-	TRBV7-2	-	TGTGCCAGCAGCCCCGGGAGGGGGCAAACAGATACGCAGTATTTT	CASSPGRGQTDTQYF
TRBJ2-1	-	TRBV5-4	TRBD2	TGTGCCAGCAGCCCACGACTAGCTCTAAACTCCTACAATGAGCAGTTCTTC	CASSPRLALNSYNEQFF
TRBJ1-2	once	TRBV7-7	-	TGTGCTAGCAGCCTTGACAGAGGCCTATATTCTGGCTACACCTTC	CASSLDRGLYSGYTF
TRBJ2-7	-	TRBV18	TRBD1	TGTGCCAGCTCACCTGGGACAGGGAGTGAGCAGTACTTC	CASSPGTGSEQYF
TRBJ2-1	-	TRBV11-2	TRBD1	TGTGCCAGCAGCTCCCGACAGGGATGGAATGAGCAGTTCTTC	CASSSRQGWNEQFF
TRBJ1-2	-	TRBV7-2	-	TGTGCCAGCAGCTTATATCCGGATGGCTACACCTTC	CASSLYPDGYTF
TRBJ2-7	-	TRBV6-5	-	TGTGCCAGCAGTTACGGGGCTTCCGGCTCCTACGAGCAGTACTTC	CASSYGASGSYEQYF
TRBJ1-4	-	TRBV30	TRBD1	TGTGCCTGGGCCATTTGGAGACAGGGGACAATTGAAAAACTGTTTTTT	CAWAIWRQGTIEKLFF
TRBJ2-7	few	TRBV11-3	-	TGTGCCAGCAGCTCTCGTGACAGCGATACTAACTACGAGCAGTACTTC	CASSSRDSDTNYEQYF
TRBJ2-2	-	TRBV5-1	TRBD2	TGCGCCAGCAGCTTGGGACTAGCGGTGAACACCGGGGAGCTGTTTTTT	CASSLGLAVNTGELFF
TRBJ1-5	-	TRBV6-1	-	TGTGCCAGCAGTGAACTTCCAGGCGTCGCTCAGCCCCAGCATTTT	CASSELPGVAQPQHF
TRBJ1-5	-	TRBV28	TRBD1	TGTGCCAGCAGTTTATGGGGACAGGGAGGTGGGCCCTGGAATCAGCCCCAGAATTTT	CASSLWGQGGGPWNQPQNF
TRBJ2-1	-	TRBV11-3	-	TGTGCCAGCAGCTTCCAAGCACCCTACAATGAGCAGTTCTTC	CASSFQAPYNEQFF
TRBJ2-3	-	TRBV27	TRBD2	TGTGCCAGCCAAACGGGGACTAGCGGCACAGATACGCAGTATTTT	CASQTGTSGTDTQYF
TRBJ2-7	once	TRBV10-2	-	TGCGCCAGCAGTGACGCCTACGAGCAGTACTTC	CASSDAYEQYF